Reported below is one TCR beta chain. This CDR3 is built from 16 residues. V dropped 2 bases and J dropped 7; count of bases not matched to a gene: 11. Germline CDR1 reads MNHNS; CDR2 reads SASEGT. Sequencing was performed with immunoSEQ multiplex PCR; in TCRdb, only in-frame clones are kept and a portion is missing. The repertoire holds about 160,000 clones, with over 90% as singletons. The data are from a study of control samples from healthy donors and cancer patients. Specimen: blood. This sequence joins TRBV6-1 and TRBJ1-5; 7 bases are shared with TRBD1. The sequence was obtained from a woman in her 30s in good health. This CDR3 is CASSERGEGATQPQHF. CDR3 nucleotide sequence: TGTGCCAGCAGTGAACGTGGGGAGGGGGCTACGCAGCCCCAGCATTTT.